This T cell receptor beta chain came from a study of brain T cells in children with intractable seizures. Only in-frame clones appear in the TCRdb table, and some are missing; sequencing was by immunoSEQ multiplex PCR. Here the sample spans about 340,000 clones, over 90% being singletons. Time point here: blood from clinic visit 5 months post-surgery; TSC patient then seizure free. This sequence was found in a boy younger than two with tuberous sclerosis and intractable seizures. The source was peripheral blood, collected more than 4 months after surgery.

DNA for the CDR3: TGTGCCAGCAGCCAAGATCCAACCGTTAGACTAGCGGGAAGGGTCCGAGTGCAGTACTTC. Translated: CASSQDPTVRLAGRVRVQYF. The chain employs TRBV3-1 (or the pseudogene TRBV3-2) and TRBJ2-7, with TRBD2 identical over 11 bases. The ends lost 0 bases at V and 9 bases at J; junction bases unmatched: 22. The CDR3 is made up of 20 amino acids. Germline V gene sequence: CDR1 LGHDT, CDR2 YNNKEL (reference sequence).